These T cell receptor beta chains were read from a single sample in a study of blood T cell repertoires in COVID-19. Measured with immunoSEQ multiplex PCR; TCRdb has only the in-frame clones, and not every one. In the table there are roughly 140,000 clones, over 75% of which are singletons. Sequenced material: peripheral blood. The receptors shown here come from a woman in her 50s with acute or convalescent COVID-19. The conserved cysteine and the conserved F or W are not part of the CDR3 here. Each record gives: V gene, D gene, CDR3 protein. A D gene is named only where the DNA matches it firmly.

>TRBV2|TRBD1
ASSFTGTGVSPLH
>TRBV19|TRBD2
ASSNEREGTDTQY
>TRBV5-1|.
ASGLISTDTQY
>TRBV11-1|TRBD1
ASSTGTGPPH
>TRBV7-2|TRBD1
ASSADRGRNYGYT
>TRBV5-3|.
ARSLAGVNYGYT
>TRBV19|TRBD1
ASSRDRQKLF
>TRBV7-3|.
ASSPGTGSKSYNEQF
>TRBV7-9|TRBD2
ASRRTSGDTGELF
>TRBV19|TRBD1
ASSPGTVSYEQY
>TRBV12-3/TRBV12-4|.
ASSFQGPETQY
>TRBV5-6|TRBD2
ASSAGDNVLT
>TRBV5-1|.
ASSSPGLTITDTQY
>TRBV19|.
ASSPEAVYGYT
>TRBV5-1|TRBD1
ASSPGTGGSPLH
>TRBV15|.
ATSRDREVYGYT
>TRBV10-2|TRBD1
ASRGDSPSST
>TRBV9|TRBD1
ASSKGQGFEAF
>TRBV5-8|TRBD1
ASSVSTGAVSPLH
>TRBV7-9|.
ASSLARPAAGNTIY
>TRBV5-6|.
ASSPMTALPYEQY
>TRBV7-2|.
ASSPLAAGSYEQY
>TRBV5-6|.
ASSFVHSRGNEQF
>TRBV29-1|TRBD1
SGGSGGWTEAF
>TRBV11-2|.
ASSLVWGARTGELF
>TRBV23-1|.
ASSQSTKATDTQY
>TRBV3-1/TRBV3-2|.
ASSRGGNADTQY
>TRBV19|.
ASNRAVHQPQH
>TRBV6-6|TRBD1
ASSRRTGDSNQPQH
>TRBV29-1|.
SVEDRVINGYT
>TRBV3-1/TRBV3-2|.
ASSREGPNTEAF
>TRBV10-3|TRBD2
AAFGGIAGYTGELF
>TRBV29-1|.
SVVPHSRDSGNTIY
>TRBV11-2|.
ASSEGRADTQY
>TRBV7-3|.
ASSNDSPYNSPLH
>TRBV2|.
ASRALTRGQPQH
>TRBV7-2|TRBD1
ASSRQGRNIQY
>TRBV7-8|.
ASSLRSSGANVLT
>TRBV7-2|TRBD2
ASSGPAGNYNEQF
>TRBV7-8|.
ASSYTPSGNGYT
>TRBV20-1|.
SASVSGAYSNQPQH
>TRBV4-1|.
ASSQPTSNEQY
>TRBV4-1|.
ASSQTPAGAASEAF
>TRBV3-1/TRBV3-2|.
ASSQERGLGTEAF
>TRBV2|.
ASSADNNEQF
>TRBV25-1|.
ASRGGRSLGAPLH
>TRBV30|.
AWSGAQGVGEKLF